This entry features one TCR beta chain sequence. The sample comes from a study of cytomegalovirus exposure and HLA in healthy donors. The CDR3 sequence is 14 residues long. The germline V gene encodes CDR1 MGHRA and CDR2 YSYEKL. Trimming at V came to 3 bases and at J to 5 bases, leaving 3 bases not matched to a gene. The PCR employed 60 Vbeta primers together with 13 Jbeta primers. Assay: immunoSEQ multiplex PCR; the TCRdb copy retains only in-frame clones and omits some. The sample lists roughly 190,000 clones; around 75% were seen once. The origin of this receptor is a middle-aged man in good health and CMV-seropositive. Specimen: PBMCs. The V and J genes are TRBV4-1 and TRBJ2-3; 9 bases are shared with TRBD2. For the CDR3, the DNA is TGCGCCAGCAGCCAGGGACTAGCTGGAGATACGCAGTATTTT. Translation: CASSQGLAGDTQYF.